Sequencing of this TCR beta chain was carried out in a study of OX40 agonist ivuxolimab in advanced cancers. Across the whole study: Among those enrolled, mean age was about 58 years (range about 23 to 85) and approximately 83% were male. Eligibility admitted prior anti-PD-1, anti-PD-L1 or anti-CTLA-4 therapy; around 41% had some. General observations from the study: The average count of expanded clones was higher among CD8+ T cells than among CD4+.

Systemic immunosuppression or a history of autoimmune disease excluded patients. Comments on this clone: Its target is unknown.

Looked up from germline, CDR1 is SGHNT and CDR2 is YYREEE (reference sequence). The CDR3 is 15 residues long. V was trimmed by 3 bases and J by 2 bases, leaving 15 bases between them. Sequencing was performed with immunoSEQ multiplex PCR; in TCRdb, only in-frame clones are kept and a portion is missing. The data contain approximately 51,000 clones, about 78% of them singletons. The chain has TRBV5-4 and TRBJ2-7; a possible D gene is TRBD2 (5 bases). This receptor was obtained from an adult with an advanced solid tumor such as melanoma, head and neck, liver or kidney cancer. The specimen comprised CD4+ or CD8+ T cells sorted from blood, sampled in a trial of the OX40 agonist ivuxolimab. The CDR3 reads CASSSKSGSPYEQYF. CDR3 bases: TGTGCCAGCAGCTCCAAATCGGGGTCCCCCTACGAGCAGTACTTC.